This TCR beta chain was profiled in a study of T cell responses to AZD1222 COVID-19 vaccine. The CDR3 covers 12 residues. The V gene's germline CDR1 is SGHRS and CDR2 YFSETQ. V was clipped by 0 bases and J by 7 bases, with 4 bases between them. Clones were sequenced by immunoSEQ multiplex PCR, and TCRdb holds only the in-frame ones, with some missing. This sample has tens of thousands of clones; about four fifths occur once, and the top ten carry over 7.5%. The chain carries TRBV5-1 and TRBJ1-4; D gene uncertain. This TCR was sampled from an adult in good health. The sample was peripheral blood, taken on day 0 of AZD1222 vaccination. For the CDR3, the DNA is TGCGCCAGCAGCTTGGGAGGTGAAAAACTGTTTTTT. Protein: CASSLGGEKLFF. The full variable domain, in which reference TRBV5-1 and TRBJ1-4 provide the parts outside the CDR3, is KAGVTQTPRYLIKTRGQQVTLSCSPISGHRSVSWYQQTPGQGLQFLFEYFSETQRNKGNFPGRFSGRQFSNSRSEMNVSTLELGDSALYLCASSLGGEKLFFGSGTQLSVL.